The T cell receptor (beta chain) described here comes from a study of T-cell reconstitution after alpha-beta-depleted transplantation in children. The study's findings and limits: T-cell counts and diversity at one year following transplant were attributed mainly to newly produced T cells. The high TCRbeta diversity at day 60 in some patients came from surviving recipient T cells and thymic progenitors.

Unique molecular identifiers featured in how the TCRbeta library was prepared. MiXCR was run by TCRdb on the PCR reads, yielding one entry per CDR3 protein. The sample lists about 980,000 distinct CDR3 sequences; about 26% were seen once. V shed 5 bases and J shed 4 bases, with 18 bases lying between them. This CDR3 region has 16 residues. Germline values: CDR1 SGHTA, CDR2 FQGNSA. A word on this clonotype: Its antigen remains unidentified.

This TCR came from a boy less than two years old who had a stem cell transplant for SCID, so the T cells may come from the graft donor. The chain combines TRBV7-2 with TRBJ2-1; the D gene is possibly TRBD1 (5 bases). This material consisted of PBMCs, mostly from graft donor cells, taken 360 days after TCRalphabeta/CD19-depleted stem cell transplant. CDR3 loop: CASSVQGALSYNEQFF. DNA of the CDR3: TGTGCCAGCAGCGTTCAAGGGGCATTGAGTTACAATGAGCAGTTCTTC.